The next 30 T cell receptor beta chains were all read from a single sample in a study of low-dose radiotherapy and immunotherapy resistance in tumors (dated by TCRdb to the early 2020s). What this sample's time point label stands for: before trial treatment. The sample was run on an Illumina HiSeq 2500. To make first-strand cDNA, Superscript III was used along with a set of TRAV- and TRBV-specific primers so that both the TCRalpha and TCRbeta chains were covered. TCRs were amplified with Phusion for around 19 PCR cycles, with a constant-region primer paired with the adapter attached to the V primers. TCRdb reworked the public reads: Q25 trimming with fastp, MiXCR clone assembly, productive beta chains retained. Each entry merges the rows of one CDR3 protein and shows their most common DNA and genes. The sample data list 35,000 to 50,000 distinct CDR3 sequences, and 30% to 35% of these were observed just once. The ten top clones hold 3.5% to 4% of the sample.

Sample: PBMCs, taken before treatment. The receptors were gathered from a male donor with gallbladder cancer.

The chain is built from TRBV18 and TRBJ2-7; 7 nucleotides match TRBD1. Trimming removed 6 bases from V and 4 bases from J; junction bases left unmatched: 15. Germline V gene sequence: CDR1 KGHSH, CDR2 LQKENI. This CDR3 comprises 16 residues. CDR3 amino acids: CASSPNRGSWGYEQYF. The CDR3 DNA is TGTGCCAGCTCCCCAAACAGGGGCTCTTGGGGATACGAGCAGTACTTC.

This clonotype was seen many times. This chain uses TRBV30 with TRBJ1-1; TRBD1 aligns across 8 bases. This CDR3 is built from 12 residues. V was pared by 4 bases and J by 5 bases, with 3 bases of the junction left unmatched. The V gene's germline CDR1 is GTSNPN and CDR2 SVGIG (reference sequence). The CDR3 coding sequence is TGTGCCTGGACAGGGGGCCGGACTGAAGCTTTCTTT. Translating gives CAWTGGRTEAFF.

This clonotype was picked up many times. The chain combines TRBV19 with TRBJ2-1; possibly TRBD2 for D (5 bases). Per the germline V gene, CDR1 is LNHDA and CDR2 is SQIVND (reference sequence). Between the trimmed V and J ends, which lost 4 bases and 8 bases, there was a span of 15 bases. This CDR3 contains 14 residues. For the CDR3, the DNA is TGTGCCAGTAGTAGCGGGCTCCAAAGCTATGAGCAGTTCTTC. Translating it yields CASSSGLQSYEQFF.

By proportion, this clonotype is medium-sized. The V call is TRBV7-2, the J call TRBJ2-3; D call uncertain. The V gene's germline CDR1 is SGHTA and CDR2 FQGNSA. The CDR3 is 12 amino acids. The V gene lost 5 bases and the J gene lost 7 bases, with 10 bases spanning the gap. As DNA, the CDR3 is TGTGCCAGCAGCCGCCCCGATTATACGCAGTATTTT. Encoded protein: CASSRPDYTQYF.

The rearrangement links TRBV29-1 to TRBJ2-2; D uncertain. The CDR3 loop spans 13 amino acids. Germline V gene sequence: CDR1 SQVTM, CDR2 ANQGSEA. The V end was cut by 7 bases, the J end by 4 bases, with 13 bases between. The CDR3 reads CSAYSRGTGELFF. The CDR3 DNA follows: TGCAGCGCCTACTCTAGAGGCACCGGGGAGCTGTTTTTT.

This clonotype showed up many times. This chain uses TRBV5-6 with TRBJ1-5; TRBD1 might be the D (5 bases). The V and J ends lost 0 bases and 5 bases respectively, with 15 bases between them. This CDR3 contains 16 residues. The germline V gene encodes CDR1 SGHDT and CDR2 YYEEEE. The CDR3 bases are TGTGCCAGCAGCTTGGCCGGAAAAGGGGTTGATCAGCCCCAGCATTTT. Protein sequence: CASSLAGKGVDQPQHF.

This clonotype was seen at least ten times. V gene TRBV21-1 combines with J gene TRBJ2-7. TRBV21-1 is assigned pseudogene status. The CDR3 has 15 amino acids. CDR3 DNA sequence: TGTGCCAGCAGCTGGGCAGGCCAGCCTGGTGACGAGCAGTACTTC. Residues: CASSWAGQPGDEQYF.

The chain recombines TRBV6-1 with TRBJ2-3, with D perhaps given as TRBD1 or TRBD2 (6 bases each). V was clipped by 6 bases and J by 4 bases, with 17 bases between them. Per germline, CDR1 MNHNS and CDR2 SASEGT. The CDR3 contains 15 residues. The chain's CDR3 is CASRRPTGGPDTQYF. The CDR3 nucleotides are TGTGCCAGCAGACGGCCCACCGGGGGCCCAGATACGCAGTATTTT.

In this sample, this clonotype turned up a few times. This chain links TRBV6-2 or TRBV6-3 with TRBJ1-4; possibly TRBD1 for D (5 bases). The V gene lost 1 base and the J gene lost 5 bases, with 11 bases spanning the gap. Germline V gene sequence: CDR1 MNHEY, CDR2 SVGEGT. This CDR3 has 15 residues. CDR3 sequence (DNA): TGTGCCAGCAGTTACTTGGGGGAAACGAATGAAAAACTGTTTTTT. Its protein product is CASSYLGETNEKLFF.

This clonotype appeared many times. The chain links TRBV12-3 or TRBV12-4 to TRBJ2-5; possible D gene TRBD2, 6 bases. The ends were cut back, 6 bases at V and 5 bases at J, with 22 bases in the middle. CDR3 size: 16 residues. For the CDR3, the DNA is TGTGCCAGCAGCCGCAGTGTACGGGGGTGGAGGGAGACCCAGTACTTC. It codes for CASSRSVRGWRETQYF.

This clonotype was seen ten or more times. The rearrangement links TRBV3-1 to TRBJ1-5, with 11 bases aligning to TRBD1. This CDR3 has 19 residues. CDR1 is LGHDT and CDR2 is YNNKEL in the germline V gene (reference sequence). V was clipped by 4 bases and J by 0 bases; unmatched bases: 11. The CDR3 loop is CASSLSSGTGGYSNQPQHF. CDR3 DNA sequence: TGTGCCAGCAGCCTTTCTTCCGGGACAGGGGGTTATAGCAATCAGCCCCAGCATTTT. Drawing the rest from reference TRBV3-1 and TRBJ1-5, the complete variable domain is DTAVSQTPKYLVTQMGNDKSIKCEQNLGHDTMYWYKQDSKKFLKIMFSYNNKELIINETVPNRFSPKSPDKAHLNLHINSLELGDSAVYFCASSLSSGTGGYSNQPQHFGDGTRLSIL.

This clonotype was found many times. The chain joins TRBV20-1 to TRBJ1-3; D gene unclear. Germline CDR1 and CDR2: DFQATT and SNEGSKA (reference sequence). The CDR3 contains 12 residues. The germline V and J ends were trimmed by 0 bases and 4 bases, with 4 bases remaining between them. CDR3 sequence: CSARDYGNTIYF. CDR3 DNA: TGCAGTGCTAGAGATTACGGAAACACCATATATTTT.

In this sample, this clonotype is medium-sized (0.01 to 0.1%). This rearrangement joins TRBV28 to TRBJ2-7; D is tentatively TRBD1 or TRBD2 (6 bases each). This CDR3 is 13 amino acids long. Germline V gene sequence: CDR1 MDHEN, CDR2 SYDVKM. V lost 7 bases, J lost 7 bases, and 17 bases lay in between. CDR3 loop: CASNFPGAGEQYF. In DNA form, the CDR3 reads TGTGCCAGCAACTTTCCGGGGGCCGGGGAGCAGTACTTC.

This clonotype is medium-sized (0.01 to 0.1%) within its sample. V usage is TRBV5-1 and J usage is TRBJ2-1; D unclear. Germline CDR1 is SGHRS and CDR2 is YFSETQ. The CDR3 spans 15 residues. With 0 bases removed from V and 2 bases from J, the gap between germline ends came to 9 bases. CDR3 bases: TGCGCCAGCAGCTTGGGGCCAGGCGCCTACAATGAGCAGTTCTTC. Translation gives CASSLGPGAYNEQFF.

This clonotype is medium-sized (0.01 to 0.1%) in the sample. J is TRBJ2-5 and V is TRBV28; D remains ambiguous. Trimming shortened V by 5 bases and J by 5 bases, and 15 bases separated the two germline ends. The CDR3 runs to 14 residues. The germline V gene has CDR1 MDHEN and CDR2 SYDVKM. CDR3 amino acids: CASSGVKRPETQYF. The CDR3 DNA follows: TGTGCCAGCAGTGGCGTGAAAAGGCCCGAGACCCAGTACTTC. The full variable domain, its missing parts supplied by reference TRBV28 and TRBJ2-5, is DVKVTQSSRYLVKRTGEKVFLECVQDMDHENMFWYRQDPGLGLRLIYFSYDVKMKEKGDIPEGYSVSREKKERFSLILESASTNQTSMYLCASSGVKRPETQYFGPGTRLLVL.

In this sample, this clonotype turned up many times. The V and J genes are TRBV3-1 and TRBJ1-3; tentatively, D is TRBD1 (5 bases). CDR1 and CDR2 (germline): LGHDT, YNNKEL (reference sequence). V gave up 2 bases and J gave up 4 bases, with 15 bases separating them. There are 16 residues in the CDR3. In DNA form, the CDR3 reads TGTGCCAGCAGCCAATTCGCCCTCGGGGCGGGAAACACCATATATTTT. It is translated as CASSQFALGAGNTIYF. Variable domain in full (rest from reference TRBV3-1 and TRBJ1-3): DTAVSQTPKYLVTQMGNDKSIKCEQNLGHDTMYWYKQDSKKFLKIMFSYNNKELIINETVPNRFSPKSPDKAHLNLHINSLELGDSAVYFCASSQFALGAGNTIYFGEGSWLTVV.

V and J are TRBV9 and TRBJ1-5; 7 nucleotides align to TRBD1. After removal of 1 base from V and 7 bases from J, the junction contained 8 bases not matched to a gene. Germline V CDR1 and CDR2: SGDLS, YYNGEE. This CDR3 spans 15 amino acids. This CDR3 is CASSVLGTAAQPQHF. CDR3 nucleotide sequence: TGTGCCAGCAGCGTACTCGGGACAGCAGCCCAGCCCCAGCATTTT.

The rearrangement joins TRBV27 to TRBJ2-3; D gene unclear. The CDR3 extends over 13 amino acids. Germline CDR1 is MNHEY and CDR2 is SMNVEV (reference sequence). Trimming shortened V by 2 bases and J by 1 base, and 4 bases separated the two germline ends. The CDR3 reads CASSLRGTDTQYF. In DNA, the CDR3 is TGTGCCAGCAGTTTAAGGGGCACAGATACGCAGTATTTT.

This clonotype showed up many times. As DNA, the CDR3 is TGTGCCAGCAGTAGGGGCCACCGAGGCGGCTACACCTTC. It translates to CASSRGHRGGYTF. The rearrangement uses TRBV27 and TRBJ1-2; D perhaps matches TRBD1 (5 bases). Trimming removed 5 bases at V and 8 bases at J, with 15 bases between. Germline V gene data show CDR1 as MNHEY and CDR2 as SMNVEV (reference sequence). This CDR3 is built from 13 residues.

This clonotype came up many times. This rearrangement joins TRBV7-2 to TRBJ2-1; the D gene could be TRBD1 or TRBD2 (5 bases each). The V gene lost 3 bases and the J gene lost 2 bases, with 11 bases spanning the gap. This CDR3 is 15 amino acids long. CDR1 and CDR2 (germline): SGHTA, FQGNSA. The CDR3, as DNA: TGTGCCAGCAGCTTGGGGGATTGGGCCTACAATGAGCAGTTCTTC. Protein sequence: CASSLGDWAYNEQFF.

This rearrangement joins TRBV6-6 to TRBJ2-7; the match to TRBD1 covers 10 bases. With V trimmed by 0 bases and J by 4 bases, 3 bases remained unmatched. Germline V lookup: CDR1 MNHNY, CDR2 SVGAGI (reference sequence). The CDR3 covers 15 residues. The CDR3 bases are TGTGCCAGCAGTTACTCGACAGGGGGCCGGTACGAGCAGTACTTC. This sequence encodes CASSYSTGGRYEQYF.

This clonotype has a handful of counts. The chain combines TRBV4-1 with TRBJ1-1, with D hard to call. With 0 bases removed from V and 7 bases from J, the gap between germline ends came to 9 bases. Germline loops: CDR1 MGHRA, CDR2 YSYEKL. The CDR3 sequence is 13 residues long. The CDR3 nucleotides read TGCGCCAGCAGCCAAGATGAGGCACGTGAAGCTTTCTTT. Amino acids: CASSQDEAREAFF.

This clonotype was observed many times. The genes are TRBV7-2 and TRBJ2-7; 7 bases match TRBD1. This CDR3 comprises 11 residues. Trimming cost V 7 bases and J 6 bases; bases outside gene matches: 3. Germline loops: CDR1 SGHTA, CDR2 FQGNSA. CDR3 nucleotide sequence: TGTGCCAGCACCTCAGGGGGCGAGCAGTACTTC. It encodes CASTSGGEQYF. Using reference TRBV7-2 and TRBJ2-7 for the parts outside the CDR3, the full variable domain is GAGVSQSPSNKVTEKGKDVELRCDPISGHTALYWYRQSLGQGLEFLIYFQGNSAPDKSGLPSDRFSAERTGGSVSTLTIQRTQQEDSAVYLCASTSGGEQYFGPGTRLTVT.

The CDR3 DNA reads TGTGCCAGCATGGTGGTTAACTATGGCTACACCTTC. It specifies CASMVVNYGYTF. The chain combines TRBV2 with TRBJ1-2; D gene ambiguous. This CDR3 contains 12 residues. V was pared by 7 bases and J by 1 base, with 7 bases between. The germline CDR1 and CDR2 sequences are SNHLY and FYNNEI.

CDR3 nucleotide sequence: TGCGCCAGCAGCCAAGCGCAGGGAGGGTACGAGCAGTACTTC. Protein product: CASSQAQGGYEQYF. V and J are TRBV4-3 and TRBJ2-7; 7 positions agree with TRBD2. V gave up 1 base and J gave up 4 bases; unmatched junction bases: 4. Germline V gives CDR1 LGHNA, CDR2 YSLEER. This CDR3 has 14 amino acids.

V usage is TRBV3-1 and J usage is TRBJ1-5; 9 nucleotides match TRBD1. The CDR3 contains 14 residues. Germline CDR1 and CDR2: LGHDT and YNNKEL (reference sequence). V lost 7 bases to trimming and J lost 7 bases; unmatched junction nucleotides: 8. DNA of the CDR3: TGTGCCAGCACCACAGGGGGCTCGCAGCAGCCCCAGCATTTT. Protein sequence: CASTTGGSQQPQHF.

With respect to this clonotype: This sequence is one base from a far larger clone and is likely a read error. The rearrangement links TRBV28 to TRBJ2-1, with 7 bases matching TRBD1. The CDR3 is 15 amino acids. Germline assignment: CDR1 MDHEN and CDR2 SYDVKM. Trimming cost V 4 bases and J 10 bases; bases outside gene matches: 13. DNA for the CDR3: TGTGCCAGCAGTTCATACCGGGACAGAACCTACGAGCAGTTCTTC. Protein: CASSSYRDRTYEQFF.

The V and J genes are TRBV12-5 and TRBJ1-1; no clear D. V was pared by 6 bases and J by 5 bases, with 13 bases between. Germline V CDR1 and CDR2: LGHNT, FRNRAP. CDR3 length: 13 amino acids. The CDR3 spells CASGFTSGTEAFF. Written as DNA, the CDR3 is TGTGCTAGTGGCTTCACGAGTGGGACTGAAGCTTTCTTT. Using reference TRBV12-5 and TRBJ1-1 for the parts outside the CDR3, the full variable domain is DARVTQTPRHKVTEMGQEVTMRCQPILGHNTVFWYRQTMMQGLELLAYFRNRAPLDDSGMPKDRFSAEMPDATLATLKIQPSEPRDSAVYFCASGFTSGTEAFFGQGTRLTVV.

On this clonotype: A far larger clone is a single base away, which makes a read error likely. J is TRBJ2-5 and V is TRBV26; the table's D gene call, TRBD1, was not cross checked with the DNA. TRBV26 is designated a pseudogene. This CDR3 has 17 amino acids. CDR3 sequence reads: CASSDLGGNRGKETQYF. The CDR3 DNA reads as TGTGCCAGCAGTGACTTGGGTGGAAATAGGGGGAAAGAGACCCAGTACTTC.

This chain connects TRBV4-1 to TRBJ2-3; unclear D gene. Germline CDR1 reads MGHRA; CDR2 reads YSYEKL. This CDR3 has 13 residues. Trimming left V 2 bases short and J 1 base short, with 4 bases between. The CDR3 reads CASSQPGTDTQYF. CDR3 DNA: TGCGCCAGCAGCCAACCCGGCACAGATACGCAGTATTTT.